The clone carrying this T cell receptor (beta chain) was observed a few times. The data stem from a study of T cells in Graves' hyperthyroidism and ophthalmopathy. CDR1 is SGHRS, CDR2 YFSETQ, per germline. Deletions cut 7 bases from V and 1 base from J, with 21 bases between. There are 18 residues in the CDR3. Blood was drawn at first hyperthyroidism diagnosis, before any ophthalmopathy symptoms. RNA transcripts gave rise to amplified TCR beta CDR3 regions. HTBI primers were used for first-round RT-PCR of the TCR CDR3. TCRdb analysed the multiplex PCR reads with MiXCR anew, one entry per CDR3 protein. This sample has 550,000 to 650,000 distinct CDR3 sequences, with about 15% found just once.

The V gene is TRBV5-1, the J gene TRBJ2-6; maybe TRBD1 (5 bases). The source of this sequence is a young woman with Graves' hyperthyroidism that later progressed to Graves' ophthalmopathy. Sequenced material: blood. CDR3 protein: CASRQDTRNPSGANVLTF. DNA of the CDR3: TGCGCCAGCCGCCAGGACACACGAAACCCGTCTGGGGCCAACGTCCTGACTTTC.